The source of this T cell receptor (beta chain) is a study of T cells expressing NK-cell markers. Across the study: The authors sequenced eight donors, of whom seven were HCMV-seropositive and one was seronegative.

Per the germline V gene, CDR1 is MNHEY and CDR2 is SVGAGI. CDR3 length equals 15 residues. No DNA is given; TCRdb re-called the 5' RACE reads and lists each CDR3 protein once. The specimen's table records about 150,000 distinct CDR3 sequences. What was sequenced was blood T cells: a sorted CD56 or NKG2C T cell subset, CD4+ or CD8+ T cells, or bulk PBMC T cells (not recorded which). This TCR was sampled from a man between 18 and 69 years old in good health. The rearrangement joins TRBV6-5 to TRBJ1-1; TCRdb calls TRBD1, which cannot be checked without DNA. The chain's CDR3 is CASSWGFTPGTEAFF.